These 3 T cell receptor beta chains were sequenced from one sample in a study of vaccination effects on CD4 cells after COVID-19. Produced via immunoSEQ multiplex PCR; TCRdb's table is partial and in-frame only. The table includes some 22,000 clones, under 85% detected once. No antigen has been identified for these receptors. After expansion with viral peptide pools in the ViraFEST assay, antigen-specific CD4+ T cells were sequenced. Following an approximately ten-day culture, CD4+ T cells were purified. Prior SARS-CoV-2 infection was absent in the vaccine recipients, as shown by negative nucleocapsid antibodies. Sequencing used CD4+ T cells from PBMCs cultured with HCoV-NL63 spike peptides, obtained before COVID-19 vaccination. The receptors were sampled from a human donor who received a COVID-19 vaccine.

J is TRBJ1-2 and V is TRBV19, with D possibly being TRBD1 (5 bases). The CDR3 contains 14 residues. Deletions cut 4 bases from V and 4 bases from J, with 13 bases between. Germline-derived CDR1 and CDR2 are LNHDA and SQIVND (reference sequence). The CDR3 DNA follows: TGTGCCAGTAGTACCCAGGGCTTGGCCTATGGCTACACCTTC. Translated, it gives CASSTQGLAYGYTF.

The chain employs TRBV6-5 and TRBJ1-2; the D gene is possibly TRBD1 (5 bases). This CDR3 comprises 13 residues. Germline assignment: CDR1 MNHEY and CDR2 SVGAGI. The V and J ends lost 6 bases and 3 bases respectively, with 11 bases between them. The CDR3 is CASSGGLHYGYTF. As DNA, the CDR3 is TGTGCCAGCAGCGGGGGATTGCACTATGGCTACACCTTC.

The chain employs TRBV28 and TRBJ1-6; TRBD1 might be the D (5 bases). The CDR3 length is 19 residues. Trimming stripped 3 bases from V and 0 bases from J, with 18 bases between. The germline V gene encodes CDR1 MDHEN and CDR2 SYDVKM. The CDR3 DNA reads as TGTGCCAGCAGTTTCCCGGAGGGAGGGACCAGCTCCTATAATTCACCCCTCCACTTT. It yields the protein CASSFPEGGTSSYNSPLHF.